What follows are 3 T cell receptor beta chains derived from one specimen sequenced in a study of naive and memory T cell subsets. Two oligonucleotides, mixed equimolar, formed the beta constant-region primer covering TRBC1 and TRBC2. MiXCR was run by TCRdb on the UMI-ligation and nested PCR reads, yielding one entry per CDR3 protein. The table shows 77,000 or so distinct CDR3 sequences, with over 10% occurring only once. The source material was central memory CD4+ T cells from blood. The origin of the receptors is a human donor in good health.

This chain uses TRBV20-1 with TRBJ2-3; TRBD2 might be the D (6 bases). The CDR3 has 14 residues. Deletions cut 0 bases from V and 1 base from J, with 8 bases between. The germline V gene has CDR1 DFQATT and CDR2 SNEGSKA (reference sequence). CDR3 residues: CSARDGRGTDTQYF. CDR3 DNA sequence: TGCAGTGCTAGAGACGGGAGAGGCACAGATACGCAGTATTTT.

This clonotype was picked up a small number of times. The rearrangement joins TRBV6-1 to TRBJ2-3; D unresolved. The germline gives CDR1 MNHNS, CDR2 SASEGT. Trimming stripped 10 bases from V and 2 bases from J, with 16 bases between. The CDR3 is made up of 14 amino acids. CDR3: CATNGQRTTDTQYF. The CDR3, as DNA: TGTGCCACCAACGGCCAGCGAACCACAGATACGCAGTATTTT.

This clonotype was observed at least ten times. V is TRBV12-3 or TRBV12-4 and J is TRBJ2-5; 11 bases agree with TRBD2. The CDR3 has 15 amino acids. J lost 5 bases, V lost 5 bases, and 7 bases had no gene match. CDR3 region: CASSPRLAGGETQYF. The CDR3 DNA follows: TGTGCCAGCAGTCCACGTTTAGCGGGAGGGGAGACCCAGTACTTC.